A single sample gave rise to the 21 T cell receptor beta chains below, sequenced in a study of blood T cells in healthy people across ages. A second PCR, run for roughly 7 to 11 cycles, used a sample-barcoded 5' primer plus a J-beta primer mix. TCRdb processed the 5' RACE reads anew with MiXCR; each CDR3 protein has one entry. The repertoire holds approximately 800,000 distinct CDR3 sequences, with 20% to 30% as singletons. These same records also appear under a second study, on T cells of mothers and their children.

The sequencing sample was made of blood. Source of these receptors: a boy younger than 18 in good health.

With regard to this clonotype: Mismatch with germline at one junction end may stem from a read error. The chain links TRBV7-9 to TRBJ2-6; D gene unclear. The germline V gene has CDR1 SEHNR and CDR2 FQNEAQ (reference sequence). The CDR3 extends over 16 amino acids. CDR3 DNA: TGTGCCAGCAGCCCGAAGGAACACTCTGGGGTCAACGTCCTGACTTTC. It yields the protein CASSPKEHSGVNVLTF. The whole variable domain, filled in from reference TRBV7-9 and TRBJ2-6, reads DTGVSQNPRHKITKRGQNVTFRCDPISEHNRLYWYRQTLGQGPEFLTYFQNEAQLEKSRLLSDRFSAERPKGSFSTLEIQRTEQGDSAMYLCASSPKEHSGVNVLTFGAGSRLTVL.

The J gene is TRBJ2-7, the V gene TRBV29-1; D may match TRBD1 or TRBD2 (6 bases each). The DNA end is more similar to TRBJ2-5, so the J call may be wrong. The V gene's germline CDR1 is SQVTM and CDR2 ANQGSEA. The CDR3 extends over 17 amino acids. CDR3 bases: TGCAGCGTTGAAGATTCTCAGTGGGGGGCTGGGTCGAAGACCCAGTACTTC. This translates into CSVEDSQWGAGSKTQYF.

The J gene is TRBJ1-3, the V gene TRBV7-8, with unresolved D. The CDR3 sequence is 16 residues long. CDR1 is SGHVS and CDR2 is FQNEAQ in the germline V gene. The V and J ends lost 3 bases and 0 bases respectively, with 12 bases between them. In nucleotides, the CDR3 is TGTGCCAGCAGCTTTGGCTCCCAGCACTCTGGAAACACCATATATTTT. Translation: CASSFGSQHSGNTIYF.

The chain joins TRBV29-1 to TRBJ1-2; TRBD1 matches at 7 bases. The CDR3 spans 12 residues. In germline, CDR1 is SQVTM, CDR2 ANQGSEA. The V and J ends lost 0 bases and 6 bases, in that order; junction bases with no gene match: 1. In DNA, the CDR3 is TGCAGCGTTGAAGAACAGGGGCATGGCTACACCTTC. It is translated as CSVEEQGHGYTF.

The chain joins TRBV6-2 or TRBV6-3 to TRBJ2-5; D may correspond to TRBD1 or TRBD2 (6 bases each). The J call may be wrong; the DNA end is better matched by TRBJ2-7. The CDR3 is 14 residues long. The germline V gene has CDR1 MNHEY and CDR2 SVGEGT. The CDR3 protein is CASSYEGGNYEQYF. CDR3 nucleotides: TGTGCCAGCAGTTACGAGGGGGGAAACTACGAGCAGTACTTC.

The genes are TRBV6-5 and TRBJ2-1; the match to TRBD2 covers 10 bases. J was trimmed by 7 bases and V by 6 bases; bases with no gene match: 9. This CDR3 has 15 residues. From germline, CDR1 is MNHEY and CDR2 SVGAGI. The CDR3 region has the DNA TGTGCCAGCAGACCCACTAGCGGGGCCGTAAATGAGCAGTTCTTC. This translates into CASRPTSGAVNEQFF.

The chain combines TRBV4-1 with TRBJ2-7; perhaps D is TRBD1 or TRBD2 (5 bases each). This CDR3 has 16 residues. Per the germline V gene, CDR1 is MGHRA and CDR2 is YSYEKL. V lost 4 bases to trimming and J lost 2 bases, with 18 bases between them. CDR3 nucleotide sequence: TGCGCCAGCAGCCGTGCCCCCGGGACGGCGACCTACGAGCAGTACTTC. This gives the protein CASSRAPGTATYEQYF.

The rearrangement links TRBV5-5 to TRBJ2-2; TRBD2 matches at 7 bases. The CDR3 totals 18 residues. Trimming cost V 3 bases and J 6 bases; bases outside gene matches: 17. Germline values: CDR1 SGHKS, CDR2 YYEKEE (reference sequence). CDR3 coding DNA: TGTGCCAGCAGCTCCGGTTGGGGGAGCGGGACTCGTCCCGGGGAGCTGTTTTTT. Protein product: CASSSGWGSGTRPGELFF.

This clonotype has just a few counts. The CDR3, as DNA: TGTGCCAGCTCTCCTGGGACAAACACCGGGGAGCTGTTTTTT. It codes for CASSPGTNTGELFF. The chain combines TRBV18 with TRBJ2-2; D possibly corresponds to TRBD1 (6 bases). Germline CDR1 is KGHSH and CDR2 is LQKENI. This CDR3 spans 14 amino acids. Between the trimmed V and J ends, which lost 6 bases and 2 bases, there was a span of 10 bases.

This chain joins TRBV29-1 and TRBJ2-3; 7 bases map to TRBD2. The CDR3 spans 15 residues. Germline-derived CDR1 and CDR2 are SQVTM and ANQGSEA. J gave up 4 bases and V 4 bases, and 11 bases lay outside the gene matches. The CDR3 reads CSVVPRAGTADTQYF. The CDR3 DNA is TGCAGCGTTGTACCACGAGCGGGGACGGCAGATACGCAGTATTTT.

V is TRBV5-1 and J is TRBJ2-1; 7 nucleotides match TRBD2. The CDR3 is made up of 18 amino acids. Trimming cost V 4 bases and J 4 bases; bases outside gene matches: 17. From germline, CDR1 is SGHRS and CDR2 YFSETQ. CDR3 sequence reads: CASSPEVGGRNSYNEQFF. CDR3 DNA: TGCGCCAGCAGCCCGGAGGTAGGCGGGAGAAATTCATACAATGAGCAGTTCTTC.

Ten or more counts support this clonotype. The V call is TRBV7-8, the J call TRBJ2-1; D may be TRBD2 (6 bases). The CDR3 loop spans 15 amino acids. The V gene's germline CDR1 is SGHVS and CDR2 FQNEAQ. Trimming shortened V by 5 bases and J by 2 bases, and 13 bases separated the two germline ends. The CDR3 is CASSLMGGTYNEQFF. DNA for the CDR3: TGTGCCAGCAGCCTCATGGGAGGAACCTACAATGAGCAGTTCTTC.

There are a few counts of this clonotype. The rearrangement links TRBV7-2 to TRBJ2-3; perhaps TRBD1 as D (5 bases). CDR1 SGHTA and CDR2 FQGNSA come from the germline V gene. The CDR3 runs 15 residues. V lost 5 bases, J lost 2 bases, and 14 bases lay in between. The CDR3 sequence: CASSPGQPLTDTQYF. For the CDR3, the DNA is TGTGCCAGCAGCCCCGGACAACCCCTCACAGATACGCAGTATTTT.

This clonotype was observed a handful of times. The chain combines TRBV7-9 with TRBJ2-3; TRBD2 aligns across 15 bases. Losses at the gene ends were 5 bases for V and 6 bases for J; bases not matched to a gene: 6. The CDR3 consists of 16 residues. Germline V CDR1 and CDR2: SEHNR, FQNEAQ (reference sequence). CDR3 amino acids: CASSDGTSGGRDTQYF. In nucleotides, the CDR3 is TGTGCCAGCAGCGACGGGACTAGCGGGGGGAGGGATACGCAGTATTTT.

This clonotype was picked up a small number of times. The V call is TRBV14, the J call TRBJ2-5; TRBD1 matches at 8 bases. The J call is doubtful: the DNA matches TRBJ2-7 better. This CDR3 is 14 amino acids long. CDR1 and CDR2 (germline): SGHDN, FVKESK. CDR3 residues: CASRQTGDSYEQYF. Written as DNA, the CDR3 is TGTGCCAGCAGACAGACAGGGGACTCCTACGAGCAGTACTTC.

This clonotype was counted between two and nine times. The V and J genes are TRBV7-6 and TRBJ2-5; D perhaps matches TRBD2 (5 bases). This CDR3 has 14 residues. Germline V gives CDR1 SGHVS, CDR2 FNYEAQ. The V gene lost 2 bases and the J gene lost 5 bases, with 12 bases spanning the gap. CDR3 DNA sequence: TGTGCCAGCAGCTTATTCAGTGCGGGTGAGACCCAGTACTTC. Translation gives CASSLFSAGETQYF.

This clonotype was seen a few times. The chain combines TRBV20-1 with TRBJ2-7, with D perhaps TRBD2 (5 bases). Germline CDR1 and CDR2: DFQATT and SNEGSKA (reference sequence). The CDR3 covers 13 residues. The V and J ends lost 3 bases and 2 bases respectively, with 11 bases between them. In nucleotides, the CDR3 is TGCAGTGCTAGCAAGGACTTAACCTACGAGCAGTACTTC. Translation gives CSASKDLTYEQYF.

This clonotype was seen a few times. This chain uses TRBV7-2 with TRBJ1-5, with a weak D call TRBD1 (5 bases). Germline V gives CDR1 SGHTA, CDR2 FQGNSA. The CDR3 has 14 amino acids. V lost 1 base and J lost 11, with 15 bases in between. The CDR3 nucleotides are TGTGCCAGCAGCTTAGAAGGGACCGGTGGGGCCCAGCATTTT. The encoded protein is CASSLEGTGGAQHF.

The chain carries TRBV3-1 and TRBJ2-1; weak D call: TRBD2 (6 bases). The CDR3 consists of 14 residues. Trimming took 1 base from V and 4 from J, leaving 8 bases between them. Germline V CDR1 and CDR2: LGHDT, YNNKEL (reference sequence). CDR3 nucleotide sequence: TGTGCCAGCAGCCAAGGACTAGTTTACAATGAGCAGTTCTTC. Translation: CASSQGLVYNEQFF.

In its sample, this clonotype was seen a few times. The V and J genes are TRBV6-5 and TRBJ2-7; TRBD1 is a possible D gene (6 bases). This CDR3 has 14 amino acids. The germline gives CDR1 MNHEY, CDR2 SVGAGI. Trimming left V 6 bases short and J 4 bases short, with 16 bases between. The CDR3 here is CASRFSTQGYEQYF. The CDR3 nucleotides read TGTGCCAGCAGATTCTCGACACAGGGATACGAGCAGTACTTC.

There are a few counts of this clonotype. The V and J genes are TRBV6-5 and TRBJ2-5; D may correspond to TRBD1 or TRBD2 (7 bases each). The CDR3 length is 15 residues. V lost 5 bases to trimming and J lost 5 bases, with 18 bases between them. Germline V lookup: CDR1 MNHEY, CDR2 SVGAGI. The DNA of the CDR3 is TGTGCCAGCAGTCCCCCCAGGGGGGGGTGGGAGACCCAGTACTTC. Protein product: CASSPPRGGWETQYF.